This T cell receptor beta chain comes out of a study of T cells in Graves' hyperthyroidism and ophthalmopathy. Across the whole study: Peripheral blood sampling occurred at initial diagnosis, before any treatment. Findings and limits, study-wide: It was a median approximately 6 months before onset that the model predicted ophthalmopathy. Expanded thyroid clonotypes (above 0.001) were mostly also found in blood.

TCR beta CDR3 regions were amplified from RNA. The TCR CDR3 was amplified in a first-round RT-PCR using the HTBI primer set. TCRdb re-analysed the multiplex PCR reads in MiXCR, keeping a single row per CDR3 protein. Among nearly 600,000 distinct CDR3 sequences, around 14% were seen once, and the ten largest hold 5% to 7%. The CDR3 loop spans 13 amino acids. V dropped 7 bases and J dropped 1; count of bases not matched to a gene: 7. Looked up from germline, CDR1 is DFQATT and CDR2 is SNEGSKA (reference sequence). This clonotype occurred many times. Its antigen is unknown. The diagnostic basis comprised clinical symptoms, serum thyroxine and TRAb, thyroid ultrasound and orbital computed tomography.

The sequenced sample was blood. This receptor was taken from a woman aged 30 to 39 with Graves' hyperthyroidism that later progressed to Graves' ophthalmopathy. The chain employs TRBV20-1 and TRBJ2-7; 7 bases align to TRBD2. CDR3: CSVARDYSYEQYF. The CDR3 nucleotides read TGCAGTGTGGCCCGGGACTATTCCTACGAGCAGTACTTC.